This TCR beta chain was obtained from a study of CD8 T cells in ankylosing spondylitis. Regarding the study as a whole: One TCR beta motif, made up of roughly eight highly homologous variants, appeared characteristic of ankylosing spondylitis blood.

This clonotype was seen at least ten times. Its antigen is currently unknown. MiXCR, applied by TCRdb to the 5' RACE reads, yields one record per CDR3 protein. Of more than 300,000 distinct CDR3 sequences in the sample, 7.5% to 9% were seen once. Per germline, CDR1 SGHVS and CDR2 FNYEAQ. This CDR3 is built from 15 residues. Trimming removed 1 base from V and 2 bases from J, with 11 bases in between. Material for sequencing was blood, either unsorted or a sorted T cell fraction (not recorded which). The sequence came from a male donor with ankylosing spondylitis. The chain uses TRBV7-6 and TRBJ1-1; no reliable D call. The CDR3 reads CASSLVVADNTEAFF. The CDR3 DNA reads TGTGCCAGCAGCTTAGTGGTCGCAGATAACACTGAAGCTTTCTTT.